A selection of T cell receptor beta chains follows, all from one sample in a study of blood T cell repertoires in COVID-19. Some clones are missing from TCRdb's copy, which holds only in-frame ones; the method was immunoSEQ multiplex PCR. The sample has nearly 40,000 clones, around four fifths seen once; the top ten hold 14%. Specimen: peripheral blood. These receptors were obtained from a man in his forties or fifties with active or convalescent COVID-19. CDR3s include the opening cysteine and the closing phenylalanine or tryptophan. The D gene is left open where the match is weak. Only part of the rows carry a size: once, few, many, or a class if the clone is expanded.

V: TRBV7-9
J: TRBJ1-1
D: NA
size: NA
CDR3: CASSHGQIEAFF
DNA: TGTGCCAGCAGCCACGGACAGATTGAAGCTTTCTTT

V: TRBV19
J: TRBJ1-1
D: TRBD1
size: NA
CDR3: CASSSRDRGLNTEAFF
DNA: TGTGCCAGTAGTTCACGTGACAGGGGGCTGAACACTGAAGCTTTCTTT

V: TRBV30
J: TRBJ1-5
D: TRBD1
size: NA
CDR3: CAWSPDGGTGDRNNQPQHF
DNA: TGTGCCTGGAGTCCGGACGGCGGGACAGGGGACAGGAACAATCAGCCCCAGCATTTT

V: TRBV29-1
J: TRBJ1-5
D: TRBD1
size: NA
CDR3: CSVLDRGNQPQHF
DNA: TGCAGCGTTCTAGACAGGGGCAATCAGCCCCAGCATTTT

V: TRBV29-1
J: TRBJ1-1
D: NA
size: NA
CDR3: CSVIPGGQEAFF
DNA: TGCAGCGTGATCCCAGGCGGACAGGAAGCTTTCTTT

V: TRBV11-3
J: TRBJ2-5
D: TRBD1
size: NA
CDR3: CASSLTGTGGSQETQYF
DNA: TGTGCCAGCAGCTTGACCGGGACAGGGGGCTCGCAAGAGACCCAGTACTTC

V: TRBV7-7
J: TRBJ2-5
D: TRBD2
size: NA
CDR3: CASSSGLAGETQYF
DNA: TGTGCCAGCAGCTCAGGACTAGCAGGAGAGACCCAGTACTTC

V: TRBV25-1
J: TRBJ1-5
D: TRBD1
size: few
CDR3: CASSDGTGGQHF
DNA: TGTGCCAGCAGTGACGGGACAGGGGGCCAGCATTTT

V: TRBV9
J: TRBJ1-1
D: NA
size: NA
CDR3: CASSVGASRNTEAFF
DNA: TGTGCCAGCAGCGTGGGAGCCTCGAGAAACACTGAAGCTTTCTTT

V: TRBV7-9
J: TRBJ2-1
D: TRBD1
size: NA
CDR3: CASSGYRGRDEQFF
DNA: TGTGCCAGCAGCGGATACAGGGGGCGCGATGAGCAGTTCTTC

V: TRBV5-1
J: TRBJ2-2
D: TRBD1
size: NA
CDR3: CASSPGTGAGELFF
DNA: TGCGCCAGCAGCCCCGGGACAGGGGCCGGGGAGCTGTTTTTT

V: TRBV6-5
J: TRBJ1-5
D: NA
size: NA
CDR3: CASSSTENQPQHF
DNA: TGTGCCAGCAGTAGCACCGAGAATCAGCCCCAGCATTTT

V: TRBV7-3
J: TRBJ2-1
D: TRBD2
size: NA
CDR3: CASSPVGLATSGGYNEQFF
DNA: TGTGCCAGCAGCCCCGTGGGCCTCGCGACTAGCGGGGGATATAATGAGCAGTTCTTC

V: TRBV7-9
J: TRBJ2-3
D: TRBD2
size: NA
CDR3: CASSLGLAEDTQYF
DNA: TGTGCCAGCAGCTTAGGACTAGCGGAGGATACGCAGTATTTT

V: TRBV4-1
J: TRBJ2-1
D: NA
size: NA
CDR3: CASSQDNNEQFF
DNA: TGCGCCAGCAGCCAAGACAACAATGAGCAGTTCTTC